A single sample gave rise to the 25 T cell receptor beta chains below, sequenced in a study of T cell repertoires in cytomegalovirus infection. TCRdb independently ran MiXCR on the reads; one entry per CDR3 protein. The sample contains 300,000 or so distinct CDR3 sequences, about 8.8% of which appear only once. What was sequenced was PBMCs. These receptors came from a human donor in good health (CMV status not recorded). Some clones in this sample may be carry-over from other donors' samples.

This clonotype was observed many times. The V call is TRBV7-9, the J call TRBJ2-1; TRBD1 is a possible D gene (6 bases). Germline assignment: CDR1 SEHNR and CDR2 FQNEAQ (reference sequence). Between the trimmed V and J ends, which lost 6 bases and 0 bases, there was a span of 15 bases. The CDR3 loop spans 16 amino acids. This CDR3 reads CASSPQQGSSYNEQFF. CDR3 coding DNA: TGTGCCAGCAGTCCTCAACAGGGAAGCTCCTACAATGAGCAGTTCTTC.

This clonotype was seen many times. The chain carries TRBV6-1 and TRBJ1-2; tentative D call: TRBD1 (5 bases). The length of the CDR3 is 14 residues. CDR1 is MNHNS, CDR2 SASEGT, per germline. Trimming removed 5 bases at V and 3 bases at J, with 13 bases between. CDR3 sequence (DNA): TGTGCCAGCAGTCATGAGCAGGGTTACTATGGCTACACCTTC. Translating it yields CASSHEQGYYGYTF.

This sequence joins TRBV18 and TRBJ2-7; no firm D call. Germline values: CDR1 KGHSH, CDR2 LQKENI. The CDR3 totals 12 residues. The V gene lost 4 bases and the J gene lost 4 bases, with 8 bases spanning the gap. The CDR3 nucleotides are TGTGCCAGCTCACAGGACCTGTACGAGCAGTACTTC. It codes for CASSQDLYEQYF.

This clonotype occurred many times. The chain uses TRBV12-3 or TRBV12-4 and TRBJ1-6; D remains unclear. The ends were cut back, 1 base at V and 10 bases at J, with 11 bases in the middle. CDR3 length: 14 residues. CDR3 in amino acids: CASSLGSDGSPLHF. The CDR3 DNA reads TGTGCCAGCAGTTTAGGCAGCGACGGGTCACCCCTCCACTTT.

This clonotype was counted many times. The chain couples TRBV2 to TRBJ1-2; 8 nucleotides line up with TRBD1. With V trimmed by 2 bases and J by 2 bases, 7 bases remained unmatched. The CDR3 consists of 16 residues. Germline V lookup: CDR1 SNHLY, CDR2 FYNNEI. CDR3 region: CASSELWGTGNYGYTF. The DNA for the CDR3 is TGTGCCAGCAGTGAATTGTGGGGGACAGGAAACTATGGCTACACCTTC.

In its sample, this clonotype was seen many times. This sequence joins TRBV28 and TRBJ2-7; D is perhaps TRBD2 (7 bases). CDR1 is MDHEN and CDR2 is SYDVKM in the germline V gene. The CDR3 spans 13 residues. Trimming pared 5 bases from V and 5 bases from J, leaving 13 bases between. In nucleotides, the CDR3 is TGTGCCAGCAGTAAAGGGGGGGTCCACGAGCAGTACGTC. This codes for CASSKGGVHEQYV.

The V and J genes are TRBV19 and TRBJ1-2; no definite D call. Trimming stripped 7 bases from V and 2 bases from J, with 14 bases between. Looked up from germline, CDR1 is LNHDA and CDR2 is SQIVND (reference sequence). This CDR3 contains 14 residues. The DNA for the CDR3 is TGTGCCAGTACGCGGACGGGGATCAACTATGGCTACACCTTC. It is translated as CASTRTGINYGYTF.

This clonotype has ten or more counts. This chain connects TRBV7-2 to TRBJ1-3; D is unclear. In germline, CDR1 is SGHTA, CDR2 FQGNSA. V lost 1 base and J lost 4, with 14 bases in between. This CDR3 has 16 residues. The CDR3 here is CASSLVSARTGNTIYF. CDR3 in DNA: TGTGCCAGCAGCTTAGTATCGGCGAGGACGGGAAACACCATATATTTT.

V and J are TRBV7-3 and TRBJ2-1, with TRBD1 matching over 7 bases. The CDR3 contains 16 residues. The V gene end was trimmed by 5 bases and the J gene end by 5 bases; junction bases not matched to a gene: 12. Germline values: CDR1 SGHTA, CDR2 FQGTGA. The CDR3 loop is CASSPWGTEMNNEQFF. CDR3 DNA: TGTGCCAGCAGCCCCTGGGGGACAGAGATGAACAATGAGCAGTTCTTC.

This clonotype has a count of ten or more. This rearrangement joins TRBV4-1 to TRBJ1-2; D is unresolved. The CDR3 is made up of 13 amino acids. From germline, CDR1 is MGHRA and CDR2 YSYEKL. Trimming stripped 2 bases from V and 0 bases from J, with 4 bases between. The CDR3 spells CASSQTSNYGYTF. Here the CDR3 DNA reads TGCGCCAGCAGCCAAACGTCTAACTATGGCTACACCTTC.

This clonotype appeared many times. The chain uses TRBV7-2 and TRBJ2-5; possible D gene TRBD2, 5 bases. Trimming cost V 2 bases and J 4 bases, with 11 bases left between them. The CDR3 spans 14 residues. Per the germline V gene, CDR1 is SGHTA and CDR2 is FQGNSA. For the CDR3, the DNA is TGTGCCAGCAGCTTATATCGGGAAAGAGAGACCCAGTACTTC. Its translation is CASSLYRERETQYF.

This clonotype was seen a handful of times. The chain combines TRBV10-3 with TRBJ1-1; D not resolved. The CDR3 is 14 amino acids. V was pared by 0 bases and J by 7 bases, with 12 bases between. The V gene's germline CDR1 is ENHRY and CDR2 SYGVKD. Written as DNA, the CDR3 is TGTGCCATCAGTGAGTCGGAGAAAGGAATTGAAGCTTTCTTT. It is translated as CAISESEKGIEAFF.

Many counts were recorded for this clonotype. The chain employs TRBV7-2 and TRBJ1-5; D remains unclear. From germline, CDR1 is SGHTA and CDR2 FQGNSA. The CDR3 extends over 17 amino acids. The V and J ends lost 4 bases and 2 bases respectively, with 18 bases between them. The CDR3 region has the DNA TGTGCCAGCAGCTCCGGGCCTTCCTTGAATCGCAATCAGCCCCAGCATTTT. This translates into CASSSGPSLNRNQPQHF.

This clonotype was seen many times. The V call is TRBV6-5, the J call TRBJ2-1; 9 positions agree with TRBD1. CDR1 and CDR2 from the germline V gene are MNHEY and SVGAGI. The CDR3 spans 16 residues. Germline trimming cut 2 bases from V and 2 bases from J; bases unmatched to any gene: 4. The DNA for the CDR3 is TGTGCCAGCAGTTACCAAGGGGACAGGGCCTACAATGAGCAGTTCTTC. This encodes CASSYQGDRAYNEQFF.

J is TRBJ2-5 and V is TRBV28; D is undetermined. The V gene's germline CDR1 is MDHEN and CDR2 SYDVKM. V dropped 6 bases and J dropped 2 bases, with 16 bases sitting between them. The CDR3 totals 15 residues. The CDR3 here is CASSGAALIQETQYF. CDR3 nucleotides: TGTGCCAGCAGCGGTGCGGCGCTCATTCAAGAGACCCAGTACTTC.

This clonotype showed up just a few times. This sequence joins TRBV5-6 and TRBJ2-5, with TRBD2 matching over 12 bases. V dropped 6 bases and J dropped 0; count of bases not matched to a gene: 6. This CDR3 is 16 amino acids long. Germline CDR1 and CDR2: SGHDT and YYEEEE. CDR3 nucleotide sequence: TGTGCCAGCACCTTCACTAGCGGGGGGCACCAAGAGACCCAGTACTTC. Its translation is CASTFTSGGHQETQYF.

The rearrangement joins TRBV28 to TRBJ2-7; D not resolved. Germline V gene lookup returns CDR1 MDHEN and CDR2 SYDVKM. V shed 5 bases and J shed 5 bases, with 13 bases lying between them. The CDR3 spans 13 residues. CDR3 bases: TGTGCCAGCAGTCTCCGGCCCCACCACGAGCAGTACGTC. Its translation is CASSLRPHHEQYV.

In its sample, this clonotype was seen many times. The V call is TRBV10-3, the J call TRBJ2-6; 13 nucleotides agree with TRBD2. V lost 2 bases, J lost 2 bases, and 0 bases stayed unmatched. The V gene's germline CDR1 is ENHRY and CDR2 SYGVKD. This CDR3 is built from 17 residues. CDR3 sequence: CAISEGTSGAGANVLTF. The CDR3 nucleotides are TGTGCCATCAGTGAGGGGACTAGCGGGGCTGGGGCCAACGTCCTGACTTTC.

This clonotype has just a few counts. The chain links TRBV10-3 to TRBJ1-3, with 7 bases lining up with TRBD1. Losses at the gene ends were 8 bases for V and 0 bases for J; bases not matched to a gene: 4. The V gene's germline CDR1 is ENHRY and CDR2 SYGVKD. This CDR3 has 14 residues. CDR3 region: CAIETGASGNTIYF. CDR3 DNA sequence: TGTGCCATCGAAACAGGGGCCTCTGGAAACACCATATATTTT.

V is TRBV7-9 and J is TRBJ2-2; D is perhaps TRBD1 (6 bases). Germline CDR1 reads SEHNR; CDR2 reads FQNEAQ (reference sequence). The CDR3 totals 17 residues. V was shortened by 1 base and J by 2 bases, with 14 bases between the two germline ends. The CDR3 DNA follows: TGTGCCAGCAGCTTAGGATTCGGGACACTAAACACCGGGGAGCTGTTTTTT. Translation: CASSLGFGTLNTGELFF.

The CDR3 bases are TGCGCCAGCAGCCAGGGGACAGTCCCTGACGAGACCCAGTACTTC. It is translated as CASSQGTVPDETQYF. V usage is TRBV4-1 and J usage is TRBJ2-5; 7 nucleotides match TRBD1. The ends lost 3 bases at V and 5 bases at J; junction bases unmatched: 9. Germline V gives CDR1 MGHRA, CDR2 YSYEKL. The CDR3 length is 15 residues.

This clonotype showed up many times. CDR3 region: CASSRLAGAGPYNEQFF. The CDR3, as DNA: TGTGCCAGCAGCCGACTAGCGGGGGCTGGACCCTACAATGAGCAGTTCTTC. The V call is TRBV6-1, the J call TRBJ2-1, with 12 bases lining up with TRBD2. The CDR3 length is 17 residues. V shed 6 bases and J 2 bases; nucleotides not matched to a gene: 8. Per the germline V gene, CDR1 is MNHNS and CDR2 is SASEGT.

V and J are TRBV12-3 or TRBV12-4 and TRBJ2-2; 9 nucleotides agree with TRBD2. The CDR3 is 18 amino acids. V gave up 3 bases and J gave up 6 bases; unmatched junction bases: 14. The CDR3 is CASSFHISGGGAPGELFF. Written as DNA, the CDR3 is TGTGCCAGCAGTTTCCACATCTCGGGCGGGGGGGCCCCCGGGGAGCTGTTTTTT.

This clonotype was recorded many times. The chain joins TRBV7-2 to TRBJ1-2; D possibly corresponds to TRBD1 (5 bases). Trimming removed 0 bases from V and 4 bases from J, with 18 bases in between. The CDR3 is 17 amino acids. CDR1 SGHTA and CDR2 FQGNSA come from the germline V gene. CDR3 loop: CASSLAPLGGVGYGYTF. The CDR3 nucleotides read TGTGCCAGCAGCTTAGCCCCATTGGGAGGGGTGGGCTATGGCTACACCTTC. The full variable domain, rest sourced from reference TRBV7-2 and TRBJ1-2, is GAGVSQSPSNKVTEKGKDVELRCDPISGHTALYWYRQSLGQGLEFLIYFQGNSAPDKSGLPSDRFSAERTGGSVSTLTIQRTQQEDSAVYLCASSLAPLGGVGYGYTFGSGTRLTVV.

This chain connects TRBV7-6 to TRBJ2-5; the D gene could be TRBD1 or TRBD2 (5 bases each). The CDR3 contains 12 residues. The V end was cut by 5 bases, the J end by 5 bases, with 9 bases between. Germline assignment: CDR1 SGHVS and CDR2 FNYEAQ. The CDR3 nucleotides read TGTGCCAGCAGCCAATGGGGGGAGACCCAGTACTTC. Translation gives CASSQWGETQYF.